This TCR beta chain is from a study of cytomegalovirus exposure and HLA in healthy donors. Overall study findings and caveats: There were 150 or so TCR beta chains listed as cytomegalovirus-associated.

This CDR3 is built from 15 residues. From germline, CDR1 is SGDLS and CDR2 YYNGEE. The V gene lost 4 bases and the J gene lost 3 bases, with 13 bases spanning the gap. PCR employed 60 Vbeta and 13 Jbeta primers. The data were produced by immunoSEQ multiplex PCR, yet TCRdb's version contains in-frame clones alone and is incomplete. This table holds about 130,000 clones, about four fifths found once. Healthy individuals who donated bone marrow served as the donors. Points on this clone: Its antigen is still unknown.

The V and J genes are TRBV9 and TRBJ1-4; D remains unclear. The clonotype originates from a woman aged 40 to 50 in good health and CMV-seronegative. Sequencing input: PBMCs. The CDR3 bases are TGTGCCAGCAGCCACCAACTCGGGGCTAATGAAAAACTGTTTTTT. Protein product: CASSHQLGANEKLFF.